Presented here are 15 T cell receptor beta chains from one specimen sequenced in a study of blood T cell repertoires in COVID-19. Method: immunoSEQ multiplex PCR; TCRdb's copy keeps in-frame clones and lacks some. This table has around 200,000 clones, approximately 90% appearing once. Specimen: peripheral blood. These receptors originate from a woman under 30 who had recovered from COVID-19.

The rearrangement uses TRBV4-3 and TRBJ1-4; D may be TRBD1 (6 bases). The CDR3 contains 15 residues. Germline CDR1 and CDR2: LGHNA and YSLEER. Deletions cut 4 bases from V and 4 bases from J, with 13 bases between. The CDR3 region has the DNA TGCGCCAGCAGCCGAACAGGGCAGGATAATGAAAAACTGTTTTTT. It translates to CASSRTGQDNEKLFF.

The chain combines TRBV6-1 with TRBJ2-7; TRBD2 aligns across 7 bases. This CDR3 comprises 17 residues. Germline CDR1 reads MNHNS; CDR2 reads SASEGT. V shed 0 bases, J shed 0 bases, and the junction held 8 bases outside the gene matches. The CDR3 reads CASSEARDYQSSYEQYF. The CDR3 region has the DNA TGTGCCAGCAGTGAAGCCCGGGACTACCAGAGCTCCTACGAGCAGTACTTC.

This clone showed up just a few times. The chain carries TRBV6-5 and TRBJ1-3; D gene uncertain. V gave up 3 bases and J gave up 2 bases, with 8 bases separating them. The germline CDR1 and CDR2 sequences are MNHEY and SVGAGI. The CDR3 is 14 amino acids. This CDR3 is CASSYGSAGNTIYF. In DNA form, the CDR3 reads TGTGCCAGCAGTTATGGCAGCGCTGGAAACACCATATATTTT.

CDR3 nucleotides: TGTGCCAGCCAGGCGGGGGGGAACACTGAAGCTTTCTTT. Its protein product is CASQAGGNTEAFF. The V gene is TRBV11-2, the J gene TRBJ1-1, with D tentatively TRBD1 (5 bases). Germline loops: CDR1 SGHAT, CDR2 FQNNGV. V was clipped by 8 bases and J by 1 base, with 11 bases between them. The CDR3 is 13 residues long.

In this sample, this clone turned up a few times. The chain is built from TRBV27 and TRBJ1-6, with 11 positions matching TRBD1. Germline assignment: CDR1 MNHEY and CDR2 SMNVEV (reference sequence). V was clipped by 4 bases and J by 2 bases; unmatched bases: 4. The CDR3 length is 17 residues. CDR3 in DNA: TGTGCCAGCAGTTCGCCGGGACAGGGGGCCTATAATTCACCCCTCCACTTT. Amino acids: CASSSPGQGAYNSPLHF.

The chain recombines TRBV2 with TRBJ1-5; the match to TRBD1 covers 8 bases. Germline lookup yields CDR1 SNHLY and CDR2 FYNNEI. The CDR3 has 15 amino acids. With 10 bases clipped from V and 2 bases from J, the junction kept 10 bases outside the gene matches. The CDR3, as DNA: TGTGCCAAAGGGACAGGACCCGGGGGCAATCAGCCCCAGCATTTT. This encodes CAKGTGPGGNQPQHF.

This clone was counted a single time. This chain links TRBV5-1 with TRBJ2-5, with TRBD2 matching over 8 bases. The junction had 10 bases not matched to a gene; V was cut back by 1 base and J by 5 bases. The CDR3 length is 16 residues. The germline V gene encodes CDR1 SGHRS and CDR2 YFSETQ. The CDR3 sequence is CASSLSGLVGAETQYF. Written as DNA, the CDR3 is TGCGCCAGCAGCTTGTCGGGACTAGTAGGGGCGGAGACCCAGTACTTC.

V and J are TRBV7-8 and TRBJ2-1, with 10 bases identical to TRBD2. V gave up 0 bases and J gave up 2 bases; unmatched junction bases: 10. The CDR3 is 19 amino acids. Germline V gene data show CDR1 as SGHVS and CDR2 as FQNEAQ. This CDR3 is CASSLAEGLAGVAYNEQFF. CDR3 DNA sequence: TGTGCCAGCAGCTTAGCGGAGGGTCTAGCGGGAGTCGCCTACAATGAGCAGTTCTTC. The full variable domain, its missing parts supplied by reference TRBV7-8 and TRBJ2-1, is GAGVSQSPRYKVAKRGQDVALRCDPISGHVSLFWYQQALGQGPEFLTYFQNEAQLDKSGLPSDRFFAERPEGSVSTLKIQRTQQEDSAVYLCASSLAEGLAGVAYNEQFFGPGTRLTVL.

This chain links TRBV6-5 with TRBJ1-2; no clear D. The CDR3 runs 13 residues. Germline V lookup: CDR1 MNHEY, CDR2 SVGAGI. Trimming took 1 base from V and 8 from J, leaving 11 bases between them. CDR3 sequence: CASSYLSGVGYTF. The DNA of the CDR3 is TGTGCCAGCAGTTACTTATCTGGAGTGGGCTACACCTTC.

The chain has TRBV9 and TRBJ1-6; D remains ambiguous. Per germline, CDR1 SGDLS and CDR2 YYNGEE. The V end lost 4 bases, the J end lost 5 bases, and 16 bases lay between the germline ends. The CDR3 loop spans 16 amino acids. In nucleotides, the CDR3 is TGTGCCAGCAGCCCCGACTTCTGGCCCAATAATTCACCCCTCCACTTT. This gives the protein CASSPDFWPNNSPLHF.

This clone was seen once. The J gene is TRBJ2-1, the V gene TRBV6-5; D gene unclear. The CDR3 contains 14 residues. V was clipped by 7 bases and J by 4 bases, with 14 bases between them. Germline CDR1 is MNHEY and CDR2 is SVGAGI. The CDR3 is CASIVPTRYNEQFF. CDR3 DNA: TGTGCCAGCATCGTTCCGACAAGATACAATGAGCAGTTCTTC.

Worth noting for this clone: The same CDR3 is also encoded by other DNA sequences in this sample. The chain carries TRBV6-5 and TRBJ2-2; no reliable D call. This CDR3 is 12 amino acids long. V lost 5 bases and J 2 bases, leaving 3 bases between the germline ends. Germline loops: CDR1 MNHEY, CDR2 SVGAGI. CDR3 in DNA: TGTGCCAGCAGTCTAAACACCGGGGAGCTGTTTTTT. Its translation: CASSLNTGELFF.

This clone was seen many times. The rearrangement uses TRBV29-1 and TRBJ1-2; TRBD1 might be the D (6 bases). CDR1 and CDR2 (germline): SQVTM, ANQGSEA. CDR3 length: 15 residues. The germline V and J ends were trimmed by 2 bases and 3 bases, with 16 bases remaining between them. This CDR3 reads CSVEKEQGSYYGYTF. The CDR3 DNA is TGCAGCGTTGAAAAAGAACAGGGTTCCTACTATGGCTACACCTTC.

The rearrangement uses TRBV7-9 and TRBJ1-3; D is undetermined. Per the germline V gene, CDR1 is SEHNR and CDR2 is FQNEAQ (reference sequence). This CDR3 comprises 16 residues. The V end was cut by 3 bases, the J end by 0 bases, with 12 bases between. CDR3 sequence: CASSFFGPSSGNTIYF. Here the CDR3 DNA reads TGTGCCAGCAGCTTTTTTGGGCCAAGCTCTGGAAACACCATATATTTT.

A remark on this clone: In the same sample, other DNA sequences code for this CDR3. The chain carries TRBV7-2 and TRBJ2-7; 7 bases line up with TRBD1. Trimming removed 0 bases from V and 1 base from J; junction bases left unmatched: 0. The length of the CDR3 is 14 residues. The V gene's germline CDR1 is SGHTA and CDR2 FQGNSA. In DNA, the CDR3 is TGTGCCAGCAGCTTAGCCAGGGGGTCCTACGAGCAGTACTTC. This gives the protein CASSLARGSYEQYF.